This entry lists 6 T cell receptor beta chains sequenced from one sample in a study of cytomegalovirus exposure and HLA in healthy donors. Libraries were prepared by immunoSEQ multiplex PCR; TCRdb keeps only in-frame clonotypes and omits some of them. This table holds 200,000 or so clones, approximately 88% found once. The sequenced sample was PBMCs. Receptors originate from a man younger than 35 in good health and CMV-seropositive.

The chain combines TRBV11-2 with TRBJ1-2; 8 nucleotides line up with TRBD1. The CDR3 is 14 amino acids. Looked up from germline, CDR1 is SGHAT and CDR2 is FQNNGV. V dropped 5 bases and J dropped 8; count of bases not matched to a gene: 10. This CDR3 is CASSRPGQALGYTF. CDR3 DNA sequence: TGTGCCAGCAGCCGTCCGGGACAGGCGTTAGGCTACACCTTC. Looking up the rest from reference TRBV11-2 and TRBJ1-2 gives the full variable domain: EAGVAQSPRYKIIEKRQSVAFWCNPISGHATLYWYQQILGQGPKLLIQFQNNGVVDDSQLPKDRFSAERLKGVDSTLKIQPAKLEDSAVYLCASSRPGQALGYTFGSGTRLTVV.

In nucleotides, the CDR3 is TGTGCCACCAGCAGAGACAGGGACGAGCAGTACTTC. Translation: CATSRDRDEQYF. The V and J genes are TRBV15 and TRBJ2-7; a weak D match, TRBD1 (5 bases). The CDR3 has 12 amino acids. The V gene's germline CDR1 is LNHNV and CDR2 YYDKDF (reference sequence). The V and J ends lost 0 bases and 5 bases respectively, with 5 bases between them.

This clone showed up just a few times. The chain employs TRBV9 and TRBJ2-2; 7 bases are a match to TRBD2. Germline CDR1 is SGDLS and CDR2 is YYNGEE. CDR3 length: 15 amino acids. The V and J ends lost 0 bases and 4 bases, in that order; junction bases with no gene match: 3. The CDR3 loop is CASSVELAATGELFF. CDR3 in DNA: TGTGCCAGCAGCGTAGAGCTAGCGGCCACCGGGGAGCTGTTTTTT.

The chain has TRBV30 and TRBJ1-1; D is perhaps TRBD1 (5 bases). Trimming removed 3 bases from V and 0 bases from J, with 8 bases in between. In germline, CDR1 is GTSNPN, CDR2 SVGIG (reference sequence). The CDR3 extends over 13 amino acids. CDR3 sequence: CAWSGTVNTEAFF. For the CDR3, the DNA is TGTGCCTGGAGCGGGACTGTGAACACTGAAGCTTTCTTT.

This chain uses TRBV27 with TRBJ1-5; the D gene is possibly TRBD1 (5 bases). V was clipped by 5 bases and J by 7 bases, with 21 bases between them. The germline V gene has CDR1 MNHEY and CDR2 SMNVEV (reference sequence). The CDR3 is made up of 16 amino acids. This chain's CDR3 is CASSPIRGGLGQPQHF. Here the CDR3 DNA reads TGTGCCAGCAGTCCTATTCGGGGGGGTTTGGGACAGCCCCAGCATTTT.

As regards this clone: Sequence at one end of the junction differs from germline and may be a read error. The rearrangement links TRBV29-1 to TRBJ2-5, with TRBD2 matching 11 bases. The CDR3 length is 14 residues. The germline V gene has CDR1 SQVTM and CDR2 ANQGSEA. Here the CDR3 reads CSGSVAGGTEPQYF. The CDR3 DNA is TGCAGCGGTTCGGTAGCGGGAGGGACAGAGCCCCAGTACTTC.